Below are 24 T cell receptor beta chains sequenced from a single sample in a study of CD4 T cells in relation to SARS-CoV-2 and coronaviruses. Their recognized antigens are unknown. Clones were read by immunoSEQ multiplex PCR, and TCRdb kept only the in-frame ones, dropping some. The table has 20,000 to 25,000 clones, 70% to 80% seen once. Before the COVID-19 pandemic, during about 2011-2019, CD4+ T cells were taken from unexposed donors. CD4+ T cells were isolated from the cells after around 11 days of culture. Sample: CD4+ T cells from PBMCs, cultured in vitro. The receptors here all came from a human donor in good health.

CDR3 bases: TGTGCCAGCAGCCGAAGGGTTGGACAGGGAAGAGATCAGCCCCAGCATTTT. Residues: CASSRRVGQGRDQPQHF. V gene TRBV11-2 combines with J gene TRBJ1-5; 8 bases map to TRBD1. This CDR3 spans 17 amino acids. Unmatched junction bases numbered 14, after V lost 5 bases and J lost 5 bases. Germline assignment: CDR1 SGHAT and CDR2 FQNNGV.

This clone has only a few counts. The chain employs TRBV3-1 (or the pseudogene TRBV3-2) and TRBJ2-7, with D unclear. The CDR3 consists of 14 residues. Trimming took 0 bases from V and 0 from J, leaving 6 bases between them. The germline V gene encodes CDR1 LGHDT and CDR2 YNNKEL (reference sequence). CDR3 DNA: TGTGCCAGCAGCCAAGAGGGCAGCTCCTACGAGCAGTACTTC. The encoded protein is CASSQEGSSYEQYF.

The chain links TRBV24-1 to TRBJ2-7; D is possibly TRBD2 (5 bases). The CDR3 is 15 residues long. The germline V and J ends were trimmed by 5 bases and 1 base, with 14 bases remaining between them. CDR1 and CDR2 from the germline V gene are KGHDR and SFDVKD. This CDR3 is CATSGIRRVSYEQYF. CDR3 in DNA: TGTGCCACCAGTGGAATCCGGCGGGTATCCTACGAGCAGTACTTC.

As regards this clone: This probably arose from a read error, given a far larger clone one base away. The chain carries TRBV7-3 and TRBJ2-3; D unclear. CDR3 size: 12 residues. Per the germline V gene, CDR1 is SGHTA and CDR2 is FQGTGA. V was shortened by 4 bases and J by 2 bases, with 4 bases between the two germline ends. CDR3 in amino acids: CASSSYTDTQYF. In nucleotides, the CDR3 is TGTGCCAGCAGCTCCTACACAGATACGCAGTATTTT. Filled out from reference TRBV7-3 and TRBJ2-3, the complete variable domain reads GAGVSQTPSNKVTEKGKYVELRCDPISGHTALYWYRQSLGQGPEFLIYFQGTGAADDSGLPNDRFFAVRPEGSVSTLKIQRTERGDSAVYLCASSSYTDTQYFGPGTRLTVL.

This chain links TRBV10-3 with TRBJ2-7; 14 nucleotides line up with TRBD2. V dropped 6 bases and J dropped 1; count of bases not matched to a gene: 5. The CDR3 runs 16 residues. Germline lookup yields CDR1 ENHRY and CDR2 SYGVKD. This CDR3 is CAISSGLAGVSYEQYF. In DNA, the CDR3 is TGTGCCATCAGCTCGGGACTAGCGGGAGTGTCCTACGAGCAGTACTTC.

This clone came up once. The V and J genes are TRBV3-1 (or the pseudogene TRBV3-2) and TRBJ1-5; TRBD1 might be the D (5 bases). Trimming left V 0 bases short and J 6 bases short, with 12 bases between. The length of the CDR3 is 15 residues. CDR1 is LGHDT and CDR2 is YNNKEL in the germline V gene (reference sequence). The CDR3 region has the DNA TGTGCCAGCAGCCAAGATCCAGGGTCGGGTCAGCCCCAGCATTTT. Translation gives CASSQDPGSGQPQHF.

The chain uses TRBV18 and TRBJ1-5, with D tentatively TRBD1 (5 bases). The germline V and J ends were trimmed by 3 bases and 9 bases, with 12 bases remaining between them. The CDR3 has 13 residues. Germline V lookup: CDR1 KGHSH, CDR2 LQKENI. CDR3 sequence: CASSPPGLPPQHF. CDR3 nucleotide sequence: TGTGCCAGCTCACCTCCAGGGCTCCCGCCCCAGCATTTT.

This clone has a handful of counts. The chain uses TRBV6-4 and TRBJ1-6, with D uncertain. The CDR3 covers 14 residues. Between the trimmed V and J ends, which lost 1 base and 10 bases, there was a span of 11 bases. Looked up from germline, CDR1 is MRHNA and CDR2 is SNTAGT. CDR3 bases: TGTGCCAGCAGTGACTTCAGGTCCCCATCACCCCTCCACTTT. Translated: CASSDFRSPSPLHF.

This chain uses TRBV7-2 with TRBJ2-3, with 9 bases identical to TRBD2. Germline V gene sequence: CDR1 SGHTA, CDR2 FQGNSA. The CDR3 totals 17 residues. V dropped 4 bases and J dropped 0; count of bases not matched to a gene: 8. The CDR3 protein is CASSSSGTKSSTDTQYF. The DNA for the CDR3 is TGTGCCAGCAGCTCTAGCGGGACGAAGTCTAGCACAGATACGCAGTATTTT.

The V gene is TRBV2, the J gene TRBJ2-5, with D perhaps matching TRBD2 (6 bases). CDR1 is SNHLY, CDR2 FYNNEI, per germline. The V end was cut by 9 bases, the J end by 5 bases, with 16 bases between. The CDR3 has 13 residues. CDR3 region: CARMTPGTETQYF. The CDR3 nucleotides read TGTGCCAGAATGACCCCCGGGACTGAGACCCAGTACTTC.

The rearrangement joins TRBV4-1 to TRBJ1-3; D ambiguous. This CDR3 comprises 16 residues. Germline V CDR1 and CDR2: MGHRA, YSYEKL. V dropped 2 bases and J dropped 4 bases, with 15 bases sitting between them. CDR3 nucleotides: TGCGCCAGCAGCCAACTAGACCTTGTTTCAGGAAACACCATATATTTT. This codes for CASSQLDLVSGNTIYF.

This clone was counted a few times. This chain joins TRBV19 and TRBJ2-7; D is perhaps TRBD2 (6 bases). There are 14 residues in the CDR3. Looked up from germline, CDR1 is LNHDA and CDR2 is SQIVND (reference sequence). With 10 bases removed from V and 0 bases from J, the gap between germline ends came to 16 bases. The CDR3 protein is CATQRPGSSYEQYF. The CDR3, as DNA: TGTGCCACCCAAAGGCCCGGGAGCTCCTACGAGCAGTACTTC.

This chain joins TRBV5-1 and TRBJ1-4; D unclear. The CDR3 consists of 15 residues. V shed 0 bases and J shed 4 bases, with 10 bases lying between them. Per the germline V gene, CDR1 is SGHRS and CDR2 is YFSETQ. CDR3 residues: CASSLGSLNNEKLFF. The CDR3 DNA sequence: TGCGCCAGCAGCTTGGGCTCCCTTAATAATGAAAAACTGTTTTTT.

V is TRBV19 and J is TRBJ1-1; D perhaps matches TRBD1 (6 bases). This CDR3 contains 14 residues. The V and J ends lost 3 bases and 5 bases respectively, with 13 bases between them. The V gene's germline CDR1 is LNHDA and CDR2 SQIVND (reference sequence). The CDR3 spells CASSIAQGWTEAFF. The DNA for the CDR3 is TGTGCCAGTAGTATTGCTCAGGGGTGGACTGAAGCTTTCTTT.

The chain combines TRBV21-1 with TRBJ1-3. TRBV21-1 corresponds to a pseudogene. The CDR3 has 18 amino acids. CDR3 sequence: CASSKEVRDSDSGNTIYF. The CDR3 DNA reads TGTGCCAGCAGCAAAGAGGTACGGGACTCAGACTCTGGAAACACCATATATTTT.

This sequence joins TRBV18 and TRBJ2-5; a weak D match, TRBD1 (5 bases). Germline CDR1 is KGHSH and CDR2 is LQKENI. This CDR3 comprises 17 residues. The V gene lost 1 base and the J gene lost 4 bases, with 19 bases spanning the gap. CDR3 sequence reads: CASSPLSGQGHGETQYF. The CDR3 coding sequence is TGTGCCAGCTCACCACTGTCCGGGCAGGGTCATGGAGAGACCCAGTACTTC.

This sequence joins TRBV6-2 or TRBV6-3 and TRBJ1-5; a possible D gene is TRBD1 (5 bases). Between the trimmed V and J ends, which lost 0 bases and 5 bases, there was a span of 20 bases. This CDR3 contains 18 residues. CDR1 and CDR2 from the germline V gene are MNHEY and SVGEGT. The CDR3 DNA reads as TGTGCCAGCAGTTACTCGACCCTTCCGACAGAGAACTATCAGCCCCAGCATTTT. Protein product: CASSYSTLPTENYQPQHF.

The chain couples TRBV10-1 to TRBJ2-1; 11 positions match TRBD2. The V gene end was trimmed by 4 bases and the J gene end by 4 bases; junction bases not matched to a gene: 9. Germline V CDR1 and CDR2: WNHNN, SYGVQD (reference sequence). The CDR3 consists of 17 residues. The CDR3 coding sequence is TGCGCCAGCAGTGCCGGGACTAGCGGAGGACGATACAATGAGCAGTTCTTC. Its protein is CASSAGTSGGRYNEQFF.

This clone is a singleton in its sample. The genes are TRBV18 and TRBJ2-1; D possibly corresponds to TRBD1 (6 bases). Trimming removed 3 bases at V and 12 bases at J, with 18 bases between. Per germline, CDR1 KGHSH and CDR2 LQKENI. The CDR3 extends over 14 amino acids. This chain's CDR3 is CASSPPTDLGGQFF. In nucleotides, the CDR3 is TGTGCCAGCTCACCCCCGACGGATTTAGGGGGGCAGTTCTTC.

This clone was counted once. The chain uses TRBV24-1 and TRBJ2-1; no clear D gene. The germline CDR1 and CDR2 sequences are KGHDR and SFDVKD. Trimming pared 4 bases from V and 8 bases from J, leaving 11 bases between. The CDR3 spans 13 residues. This CDR3 is CATSEPTVDEQFF. The CDR3, as DNA: TGTGCCACCAGTGAACCAACTGTGGATGAGCAGTTCTTC.

The CDR3 nucleotides read TGTGCCAGCAGTTCGAGGGGTTTGGGAGAGACCCAGTACTTC. Its translation is CASSSRGLGETQYF. V gene TRBV9 combines with J gene TRBJ2-5; D is tentatively TRBD1 or TRBD2 (5 bases each). The germline CDR1 and CDR2 sequences are SGDLS and YYNGEE. Between the trimmed V and J ends, which lost 5 bases and 4 bases, there was a span of 15 bases. This CDR3 is 14 amino acids long.

The chain combines TRBV15 with TRBJ2-5; D is perhaps TRBD2 (6 bases). V lost 1 base and J lost 5, with 8 bases in between. The germline V gene encodes CDR1 LNHNV and CDR2 YYDKDF (reference sequence). This CDR3 spans 13 amino acids. CDR3 sequence: CATSRGGEETQYF. DNA of the CDR3: TGTGCCACCAGCAGAGGGGGGGAGGAGACCCAGTACTTC.

CDR3 DNA: TGTGCCAGCAGCCAGGCCCCCCGGGCGGGAGGACACAATGAGCAGTTCTTC. Its protein is CASSQAPRAGGHNEQFF. The rearrangement links TRBV3-1 (or the pseudogene TRBV3-2) to TRBJ2-1; 8 nucleotides agree with TRBD2. This CDR3 is 17 amino acids long. Germline CDR1 LGHDT, CDR2 YNNKEL (reference sequence). The ends lost 3 bases at V and 5 bases at J; junction bases unmatched: 12.

This clone was seen a handful of times. CDR3 DNA sequence: TGTGCCACCAGCAGAGAAGGGGGTAATTCACCCCTCCACTTT. It specifies CATSREGGNSPLHF. The V gene is TRBV15, the J gene TRBJ1-6; D might be TRBD1 (6 bases). This CDR3 contains 14 residues. The germline V gene has CDR1 LNHNV and CDR2 YYDKDF (reference sequence). Trimming left V 0 bases short and J 6 bases short, with 6 bases between.